This T cell receptor (beta chain) was sequenced for a study of cytomegalovirus exposure and HLA in healthy donors. Study summary: About 83 million unique TCRs from HLA-typed donors made up an early data release. Study outcomes and limitations: Owing to their indistinguishability, certain V segments, notably TRBV6-2 and TRBV6-3, were excluded.

For this clone: Its antigen is as yet unknown.

The CDR3 runs 14 residues. Trimming pared 5 bases from V and 0 bases from J, leaving 8 bases between. Germline-derived CDR1 and CDR2 are MNHNY and SVGAGI (reference sequence). The PCR contained 60 Vbeta and 13 Jbeta primers. Sequencing was performed with immunoSEQ multiplex PCR; in TCRdb, only in-frame clones are kept and a portion is missing. The table records about 89,000 clones, around 81% of them present only once. The sequenced material came from PBMCs. The sequence came from a female donor in good health and CMV-seropositive. This rearrangement joins TRBV6-6 to TRBJ1-3, with unresolved D. For the CDR3, the DNA is TGTGCCAGCAGTGACCTAGTCTCTGGAAACACCATATATTTT. Protein product: CASSDLVSGNTIYF.